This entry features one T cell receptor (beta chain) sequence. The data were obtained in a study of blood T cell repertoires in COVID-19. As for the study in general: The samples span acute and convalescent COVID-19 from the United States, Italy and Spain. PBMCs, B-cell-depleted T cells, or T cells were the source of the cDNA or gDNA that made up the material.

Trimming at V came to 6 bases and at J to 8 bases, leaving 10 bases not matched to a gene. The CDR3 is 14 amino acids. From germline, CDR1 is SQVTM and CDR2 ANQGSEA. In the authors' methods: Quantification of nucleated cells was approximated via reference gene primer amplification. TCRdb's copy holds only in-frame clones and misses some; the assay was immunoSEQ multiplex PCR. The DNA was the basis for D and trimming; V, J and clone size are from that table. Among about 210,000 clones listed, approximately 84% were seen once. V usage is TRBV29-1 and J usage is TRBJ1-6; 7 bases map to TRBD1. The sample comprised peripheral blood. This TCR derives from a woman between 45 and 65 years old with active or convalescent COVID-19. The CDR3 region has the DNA TGCAGCGTGGTGGAAGGGGGCGCTTATTCACCCCTCCACTTT. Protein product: CSVVEGGAYSPLHF. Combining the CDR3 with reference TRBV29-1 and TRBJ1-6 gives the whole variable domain SAVISQKPSRDICQRGTSLTIQCQVDSQVTMMFWYRQQPGQSLTLIATANQGSEATYESGFVIDKFPISRPNLTFSTLTVSNMSPEDSSIYLCSVVEGGAYSPLHFGNGTRLTVT.